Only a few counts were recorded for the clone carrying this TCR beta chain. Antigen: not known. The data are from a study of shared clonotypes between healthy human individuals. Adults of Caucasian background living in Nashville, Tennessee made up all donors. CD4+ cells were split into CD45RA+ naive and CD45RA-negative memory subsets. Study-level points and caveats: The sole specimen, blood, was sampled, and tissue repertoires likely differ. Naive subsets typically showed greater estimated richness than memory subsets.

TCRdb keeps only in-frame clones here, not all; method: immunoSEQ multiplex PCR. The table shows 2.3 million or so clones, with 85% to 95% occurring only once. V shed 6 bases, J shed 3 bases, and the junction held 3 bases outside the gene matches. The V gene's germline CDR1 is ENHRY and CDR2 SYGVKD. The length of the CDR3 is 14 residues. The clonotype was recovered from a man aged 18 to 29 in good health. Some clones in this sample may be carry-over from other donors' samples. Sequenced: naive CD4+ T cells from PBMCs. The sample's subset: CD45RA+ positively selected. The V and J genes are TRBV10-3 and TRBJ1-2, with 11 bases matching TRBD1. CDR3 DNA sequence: TGTGCCATCAGCTCGGGACAGGGGGACTATGGCTACACCTTC. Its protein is CAISSGQGDYGYTF.